These T cell receptor beta chains were read from a single sample in a study of glioma-infiltrating T cells. TCRdb ran MiXCR on the multiplex PCR reads and lists one entry per CDR3 protein. This table has around 130,000 distinct CDR3 sequences, around 23% appearing once. Sequencing was done on a sample of glioma tissue, nonneoplastic brain tissue, or PBMCs (not recorded which). These receptors were collected from a human donor with low-grade glioma or glioblastoma, undergoing nonglioma brain surgery, or in good health (not recorded which). Each CDR3 is given with its conserved first and last residue.

TRBJ1-3 | TRBV20-1 | CSARSAHRGNTIYF
TRBJ2-1 | TRBV6-1 | CASRQEAARNNEQFF
TRBJ1-2 | TRBV20-1 | CSAPDTQLYGYTF
TRBJ2-3 | TRBV11-3 | CASSFFQGARDTQYF
TRBJ1-2 | TRBV6-1 | CASSEGGNYGYTF
TRBJ2-1 | TRBV5-1 | CASSSQGSGGRNEQFF
TRBJ1-2 | TRBV6-1 | CASSWRQGNGYTF
TRBJ1-6 | TRBV7-9 | CASSLGQMVHF
TRBJ1-2 | TRBV27 | CASSFSGRDYGYTF
TRBJ1-3 | TRBV20-1 | CSAPQGSSGNTIYF
TRBJ2-5 | TRBV6-1 | CASRVPSEETQYF
TRBJ1-5 | TRBV6-1 | CASSSRLKNQPQHF
TRBJ2-4 | TRBV7-2 | CASSLMKTKNIQYF
TRBJ1-2 | TRBV24-1 | CATSVGGNYGYTF
TRBJ1-5 | TRBV18 | CASSLTGQDNQPQHF
TRBJ1-2 | TRBV9 | CASSAVDTVSPYGYTF
TRBJ1-6 | TRBV6-1 | CASSLQGAHNSPLHF